These T cell receptor beta chains were read from a single sample in a study of neoadjuvant nivolumab and ipilimumab in lung cancer. Data came from immunoSEQ multiplex PCR; TCRdb stores just in-frame clones and leaves some out. The table includes about 18,000 clones, around 87% detected once. The sequences come from peripheral blood, collected before neoadjuvant nivolumab, alone or with ipilimumab. The source is an adult with non-small cell lung cancer. The CDR3 runs from the conserved cysteine through the conserved F or W. A D gene is named only where the DNA matches it firmly. The listing skips clone size in some rows; elsewhere it reads once, few, many or a size class.

j_gene	d_gene	abundance	v_gene	CDR3aa	CDR3nt
TRBJ2-5	.	.	TRBV5-1	CASSLGGQETQYF	TGCGCCAGCAGCTTGGGGGGCCAAGAGACCCAGTACTTC
TRBJ2-1	.	few	TRBV7-7	CASSLSPISNEQFF	TGTGCCAGCAGCTTAAGCCCCATATCCAATGAGCAGTTCTTC
TRBJ1-2	.	.	TRBV7-5	CARSVGRVNYGYTF	TGTGCCAGAAGTGTGGGGCGTGTAAACTATGGCTACACCTTC
TRBJ2-3	.	once	TRBV9	CASSPQTVSTDTQYF	TGTGCCAGCAGCCCCCAGACAGTGAGCACAGATACGCAGTATTTT
TRBJ2-3	TRBD1	.	TRBV30	CAWSEGQRSTDTQYF	TGTGCCTGGAGTGAGGGACAGCGGAGCACAGATACGCAGTATTTT
TRBJ2-3	TRBD2	.	TRBV14	CASSQIRLAGTDTQYF	TGTGCCAGCAGCCAAATAAGGCTAGCGGGCACAGATACGCAGTATTTT
TRBJ2-1	.	.	TRBV25-1	CASSGRGSYNEQFF	TGTGCCAGCAGTGGTAGGGGTTCCTACAATGAGCAGTTCTTC
TRBJ2-5	.	.	TRBV9	CASSVDPTVGTQYF	TGTGCCAGCAGCGTAGATCCCACCGTGGGGACCCAGTACTTC
TRBJ2-7	.	once	TRBV15	CATSDSSYEQYF	TGTGCCACCAGCGACAGCTCCTACGAGCAGTACTTC
TRBJ2-7	TRBD2	.	TRBV28	CASSQTSGGSYEQYF	TGTGCCAGCAGTCAGACTAGCGGGGGGTCCTACGAGCAGTACTTC
TRBJ2-7	TRBD1	.	TRBV9	CASSHRTGGYEQYF	TGTGCCAGCAGCCACCGGACAGGGGGCTACGAGCAGTACTTC
TRBJ1-1	TRBD1	.	TRBV5-6	CASSFWGQGGYTEAFF	TGTGCCAGCAGCTTTTGGGGACAGGGGGGATACACTGAAGCTTTCTTT
TRBJ2-1	.	.	TRBV7-3	CASSRRTGSSYNEQFF	TGTGCCAGCAGCCGAAGAACAGGGAGCTCCTACAATGAGCAGTTCTTC
TRBJ1-2	.	.	TRBV30	CAWTLGYGYTF	TGTGCCTGGACGCTAGGCTATGGCTACACCTTC
TRBJ2-3	TRBD1	.	TRBV5-1	CASSFGDRGTDTQYF	TGCGCCAGCAGCTTCGGGGACAGGGGCACAGATACGCAGTATTTT
TRBJ2-7	.	.	TRBV18	CASSPGGGTGEQYF	TGTGCCAGCTCACCTGGTGGGGGTACGGGCGAGCAGTACTTC
TRBJ2-2	.	.	TRBV7-9	CASSLWAQELFF	TGTGCCAGCAGCTTGTGGGCCCAAGAGCTGTTTTTT
TRBJ2-3	.	.	TRBV7-2	CASSLGSTDTQYF	TGTGCCAGCAGCTTAGGAAGCACAGATACGCAGTATTTT
TRBJ2-3	.	.	TRBV9	CASSDSGYSTDTQYF	TGTGCCAGCAGTGATTCGGGGTATAGCACAGATACGCAGTATTTT
TRBJ1-1	TRBD1	.	TRBV7-2	CASSLGGQVNTEAFF	TGTGCCAGCAGCTTGGGGGGACAGGTGAACACTGAAGCTTTCTTT
TRBJ2-3	.	once	TRBV5-4	CASSLGLARDTQYF	TGTGCCAGCAGCTTGGGGCTAGCACGAGATACGCAGTATTTT
TRBJ2-7	TRBD1	.	TRBV5-6	CASSSLQGTFEQYF	TGTGCCAGCAGCTCGTTACAGGGGACCTTCGAGCAGTACTTC
TRBJ1-2	TRBD1	once	TRBV30	CAWTGQANYGYTF	TGTGCCTGGACTGGACAGGCCAACTATGGCTACACCTTC
TRBJ1-2	TRBD1	.	TRBV4-2	CASSQATGQGSDGYTF	TGTGCCAGCAGCCAAGCCACGGGACAGGGGTCCGATGGCTACACCTTC
TRBJ2-7	.	.	TRBV4-1	CASSQSLPSSYEQYF	TGCGCCAGCAGCCAAAGTCTACCCTCATCCTACGAGCAGTACTTC
TRBJ2-5	.	.	TRBV7-9	CASSLDRVETQYF	TGTGCCAGCAGCTTAGACAGGGTTGAGACCCAGTACTTC
TRBJ2-7	.	.	TRBV29-1	CSVLISGYEQYF	TGCAGCGTTTTGATTAGTGGGTACGAGCAGTACTTC
TRBJ2-1	TRBD2	.	TRBV28	CASSPGLAGREQFF	TGTGCCAGCAGTCCGGGACTAGCGGGACGCGAGCAGTTCTTC
TRBJ2-7	.	.	TRBV29-1	CSVEDPGSSYEQYF	TGCAGCGTTGAAGATCCCGGGAGCTCCTACGAGCAGTACTTC
TRBJ2-7	.	.	TRBV27	CASSSHYEQYF	TGTGCCAGCAGTTCCCATTACGAGCAGTACTTC
TRBJ2-7	.	few	TRBV11-3	CASSLGSAEQYF	TGTGCCAGCAGCTTAGGCTCAGCCGAGCAGTACTTC
TRBJ2-7	TRBD2	once	TRBV5-5	CASSFGPGGSYEQYF	TGTGCCAGCAGCTTTGGGCCGGGAGGCTCCTACGAGCAGTACTTC
TRBJ2-3	TRBD1	.	TRBV7-2	CASGTGYTDTQYF	TGTGCCAGCGGGACAGGCTACACAGATACGCAGTATTTT
TRBJ2-1	.	.	TRBV5-4	CASSDKAAVAEQFF	TGTGCCAGCAGCGATAAAGCGGCGGTGGCCGAGCAGTTCTTC
TRBJ2-7	.	.	TRBV5-6	CASSKGFYEQYF	TGTGCCAGCAGCAAAGGATTCTACGAGCAGTACTTC
TRBJ2-7	.	.	TRBV5-1	CASSRYRDEQYF	TGCGCCAGCAGCCGTTACAGGGACGAGCAGTACTTC
TRBJ2-5	TRBD1	.	TRBV30	CAWRGQGKGQETQYF	TGTGCCTGGAGGGGACAGGGGAAAGGGCAAGAGACCCAGTACTTC
TRBJ2-7	TRBD1	.	TRBV5-1	CASSLRQGALEQYF	TGCGCCAGCAGCTTAAGACAGGGGGCGTTGGAGCAGTACTTC
TRBJ1-1	.	.	TRBV11-3	CASSFQDGTEAFF	TGTGCCAGCAGCTTCCAGGACGGCACTGAAGCTTTCTTT
TRBJ2-1	TRBD1	.	TRBV7-9	CASSYIPGQTLSYNEQFF	TGTGCCAGCAGCTATATCCCGGGACAGACATTATCCTACAATGAGCAGTTCTTC
TRBJ1-1	.	.	TRBV7-3	CASSRDTGREAFF	TGTGCCAGCAGCCGGGACACCGGTAGGGAAGCTTTCTTT
TRBJ1-1	.	.	TRBV30	CAWSGQINTEAFF	TGTGCCTGGAGTGGACAGATTAACACTGAAGCTTTCTTT
TRBJ2-1	TRBD1	.	TRBV30	CAWSVISGGAWNEQFF	TGTGCCTGGAGTGTAATCTCAGGGGGCGCATGGAATGAGCAGTTCTTC
TRBJ2-7	TRBD2	.	TRBV5-4	CASGLAGATNYEQYF	TGTGCCAGCGGTTTAGCGGGAGCGACAAACTACGAGCAGTACTTC
TRBJ2-7	TRBD1	.	TRBV7-8	CASSLGGTGYYEQYF	TGTGCCAGCAGCTTAGGAGGGACAGGTTACTACGAGCAGTACTTC
TRBJ2-3	TRBD2	.	TRBV30	CAWRREVTDTQYF	TGTGCCTGGAGGCGGGAGGTCACAGATACGCAGTATTTT
TRBJ2-7	.	few	TRBV25-1	CASSERAVHSYEQYF	TGTGCCAGCAGTGAACGGGCTGTCCACTCCTACGAGCAGTACTTC
TRBJ1-2	.	.	TRBV11-2	CASSQIQGGEGYTF	TGTGCCAGCAGTCAAATCCAAGGGGGGGAAGGCTACACCTTC
TRBJ2-3	.	.	TRBV7-2	CASSFFLSTDTQYF	TGTGCCAGCAGCTTTTTCCTGAGCACAGATACGCAGTATTTT
TRBJ2-7	.	.	TRBV7-8	CASSPLDPYEQYF	TGTGCCAGCAGCCCCCTGGACCCTTACGAGCAGTACTTC